One and the same sample provided the 31 T cell receptor beta chains below, sequenced in a study of T-cell reconstitution after alpha-beta-depleted transplantation in children. The library targeted TCRbeta and was prepared with unique molecular identifiers. TCRdb re-derived calls from the PCR reads in MiXCR, one entry per CDR3 protein. The profile shows some 150,000 distinct CDR3 sequences, around 9% of them singletons. This sample comprised PBMCs, mostly from graft donor cells, obtained 180 days after TCRalphabeta/CD19-depleted stem cell transplant. Receptors originate from a female patient aged 2-9 years who had a stem cell transplant for congenital amegakaryocytic thrombocytopenia, so the T cells may come from the graft donor.

This clonotype was seen at least ten times. The chain combines TRBV5-1 with TRBJ2-3; 9 bases match TRBD1. The CDR3 contains 18 residues. After removal of 0 bases from V and 5 bases from J, the junction contained 13 bases not matched to a gene. Germline V gene sequence: CDR1 SGHRS, CDR2 YFSETQ. The CDR3 region is CASSLDWTGVAGVDTQYF. The CDR3 DNA sequence: TGCGCCAGCAGCTTGGATTGGACAGGGGTAGCCGGGGTAGATACGCAGTATTTT.

This clonotype appeared many times. The chain is built from TRBV27 and TRBJ2-1, with D perhaps TRBD1 (7 bases). This CDR3 has 13 amino acids. Germline V lookup: CDR1 MNHEY, CDR2 SMNVEV (reference sequence). V lost 2 bases, J lost 13 bases, and 15 bases lay in between. CDR3 nucleotide sequence: TGTGCCAGCAGTTTACAGGGGGGCTGGGCACAGTTCTTC. Its protein product is CASSLQGGWAQFF.

In its sample, this clonotype was seen many times. The J gene is TRBJ1-2, the V gene TRBV28; D is ambiguous. V was shortened by 6 bases and J by 1 base, with 6 bases between the two germline ends. This CDR3 is built from 12 residues. Per the germline V gene, CDR1 is MDHEN and CDR2 is SYDVKM. CDR3 coding DNA: TGTGCCAGCAGGCCTAATAACTATGGCTACACCTTC. Translating gives CASRPNNYGYTF.

This clonotype was seen a handful of times. The J gene is TRBJ1-1, the V gene TRBV20-1; 8 nucleotides align to TRBD1. Trimming took 6 bases from V and 4 from J; bases not matched to a gene: 19. CDR1 and CDR2 (germline): DFQATT, SNEGSKA (reference sequence). This CDR3 spans 17 amino acids. The CDR3 protein is CSASKARGLFEGTEAFF. As DNA, the CDR3 is TGCAGTGCGAGTAAGGCCAGGGGGCTTTTCGAAGGCACTGAAGCTTTCTTT.

This clonotype was counted at least ten times. The rearrangement joins TRBV20-1 to TRBJ2-7, with D perhaps matching TRBD1 (6 bases). Germline V CDR1 and CDR2: DFQATT, SNEGSKA (reference sequence). Trimming took 0 bases from V and 5 from J, leaving 14 bases between them. The CDR3 extends over 14 amino acids. CDR3 amino acids: CSAREDSSRDEQYF. The CDR3, as DNA: TGCAGTGCTAGAGAGGACAGCTCTCGGGACGAGCAGTACTTC.

This clonotype was seen at least ten times. J is TRBJ2-1 and V is TRBV20-1; 9 positions agree with TRBD1. J lost 8 bases, V lost 1 base, and 6 bases had no gene match. This CDR3 spans 14 amino acids. The germline gives CDR1 DFQATT, CDR2 SNEGSKA (reference sequence). The CDR3 sequence is CSARVGTGFDEQFF. For the CDR3, the DNA is TGCAGTGCTAGAGTTGGGACAGGGTTTGATGAGCAGTTCTTC.

This clonotype was counted only a few times. CDR3 coding DNA: TGTGCCAGCAGTTCACTACAGGGAGGTTGGGTCACTGAAGCTTTCTTT. It codes for CASSSLQGGWVTEAFF. V usage is TRBV12-3 or TRBV12-4 and J usage is TRBJ1-1; a weak D match, TRBD1 (6 bases). The CDR3 length is 16 residues. Trimming pared 4 bases from V and 4 bases from J, leaving 19 bases between.

Many counts were recorded for this clonotype. V is TRBV20-1 and J is TRBJ1-1; D not certain. CDR1 and CDR2 from the germline V gene are DFQATT and SNEGSKA (reference sequence). V lost 4 bases and J lost 4, with 13 bases in between. CDR3 length: 13 amino acids. The CDR3 coding sequence is TGCAGTGCTACCGCCGCGGGCCCCACTGAAGCTTTCTTT. Amino acid sequence: CSATAAGPTEAFF.

This clonotype showed up many times. The V gene is TRBV13, the J gene TRBJ2-5, with D perhaps matching TRBD1 (6 bases). Trimming removed 5 bases from V and 2 bases from J, with 15 bases in between. From germline, CDR1 is PRHDT and CDR2 FYEKMQ (reference sequence). The CDR3 totals 15 residues. CDR3 sequence: CASSARTGHQETQYF. The CDR3 DNA sequence: TGTGCCAGCAGCGCTCGAACGGGACATCAAGAGACCCAGTACTTC.

This chain connects TRBV28 to TRBJ2-1, with TRBD1 identical over 10 bases. CDR3 length: 16 residues. The trim removed 2 bases at V and 6 bases at J, leaving 7 bases unmatched. Looked up from germline, CDR1 is MDHEN and CDR2 is SYDVKM. CDR3 region: CASSLVRDRGRNEQFF. In DNA form, the CDR3 reads TGTGCCAGCAGTTTAGTACGGGACAGGGGTCGCAATGAGCAGTTCTTC.

This clonotype was seen at least ten times. The rearrangement links TRBV12-5 to TRBJ2-3; 12 bases map to TRBD2. Germline V lookup: CDR1 LGHNT, CDR2 FRNRAP. V was clipped by 6 bases and J by 2 bases; unmatched bases: 6. This CDR3 spans 16 amino acids. The CDR3 loop is CASGSGLAGFTDTQYF. The CDR3 DNA reads as TGTGCTAGTGGCTCCGGACTAGCGGGATTCACAGATACGCAGTATTTT.

There are many counts of this clonotype. The DNA for the CDR3 is TGTGCCAGCAGCTGGGGCGGACAGCTAGATCAGCCCCAGCATTTT. Translated: CASSWGGQLDQPQHF. This chain links TRBV5-8 with TRBJ1-5; D is possibly TRBD1 (6 bases). CDR3 size: 15 residues. The germline V gene encodes CDR1 SGHTS and CDR2 YDEGEE. Trimming removed 3 bases from V and 5 bases from J, with 15 bases in between.

The chain has TRBV10-3 and TRBJ1-5, with D possibly matching TRBD1 (6 bases). Germline CDR1 reads ENHRY; CDR2 reads SYGVKD. The ends were cut back, 4 bases at V and 9 bases at J, with 13 bases in the middle. This CDR3 has 13 residues. The CDR3 DNA sequence: TGTGCCATCAGTGGGACAGCGGGTGGGCCCCAGCATTTT. It is translated as CAISGTAGGPQHF.

Only a few counts were recorded for this clonotype. This sequence joins TRBV6-6 and TRBJ2-1; D is unclear. CDR1 and CDR2 from the germline V gene are MNHNY and SVGAGI (reference sequence). Deletions cut 2 bases from V and 8 bases from J, with 10 bases between. CDR3 size: 13 residues. The CDR3 here is CASSYVAFYEQFF. CDR3 bases: TGTGCCAGCAGTTACGTGGCGTTCTATGAGCAGTTCTTC.

V and J are TRBV7-2 and TRBJ1-5, with unresolved D. CDR3 length: 15 amino acids. Trimming left V 5 bases short and J 4 bases short, with 15 bases between. The germline CDR1 and CDR2 sequences are SGHTA and FQGNSA. The DNA of the CDR3 is TGTGCCAGCAGCACCGGACTGATAAAAAATCAGCCCCAGCATTTT. As protein: CASSTGLIKNQPQHF.

The chain combines TRBV27 with TRBJ2-1; TRBD2 agrees at 10 bases. V gave up 3 bases and J gave up 5 bases; unmatched junction bases: 4. This CDR3 comprises 15 residues. Germline V gene sequence: CDR1 MNHEY, CDR2 SMNVEV (reference sequence). The CDR3 DNA reads TGTGCCAGCAGTTTGGTACTAGCGGGACACAATGAGCAGTTCTTC. Its translation: CASSLVLAGHNEQFF.

Many counts were recorded for this clonotype. This chain links TRBV11-2 with TRBJ2-6, with D perhaps matching TRBD1 (5 bases). The ends were cut back, 1 base at V and 3 bases at J, with 7 bases in the middle. CDR3 length: 15 amino acids. The germline V gene has CDR1 SGHAT and CDR2 FQNNGV. CDR3 loop: CASSLAGFGANVLTF. Here the CDR3 DNA reads TGTGCCAGCAGCTTAGCAGGGTTTGGGGCCAACGTCCTGACTTTC.

This clonotype was counted at least ten times. The gene calls are TRBV5-1 and TRBJ2-1, with 9 bases identical to TRBD1. Trimming took 1 base from V and 8 from J; bases not matched to a gene: 7. Germline V gene data show CDR1 as SGHRS and CDR2 as YFSETQ. This CDR3 spans 15 amino acids. In DNA, the CDR3 is TGCGCCAGCAGCTTGAAAGGGACAGGGATGGATGAGCAGTTCTTC. Translating it yields CASSLKGTGMDEQFF.

The CDR3 region has the DNA TGTGCCAGCAGCTTAGACATCCAGCCTGGAAACACCATATATTTT. Residues: CASSLDIQPGNTIYF. V usage is TRBV7-2 and J usage is TRBJ1-3; D is unclear. V shed 1 base and J shed 2 bases, with 9 bases lying between them. This CDR3 is built from 15 residues. The germline CDR1 and CDR2 sequences are SGHTA and FQGNSA.

This clonotype was counted at least ten times. This chain uses TRBV20-1 with TRBJ2-3; 9 nucleotides align to TRBD2. With 6 bases clipped from V and 2 bases from J, the junction kept 12 bases outside the gene matches. CDR3 length: 16 amino acids. From germline, CDR1 is DFQATT and CDR2 SNEGSKA (reference sequence). As DNA, the CDR3 is TGCAGTGCCCAGTCGGCTAGCGGGAAGCACACAGATACGCAGTATTTT. Residues: CSAQSASGKHTDTQYF.

This chain joins TRBV20-1 and TRBJ2-7, with 7 nucleotides matching TRBD2. This CDR3 is built from 14 residues. V gave up 8 bases and J gave up 3 bases; unmatched junction bases: 13. Germline V gene sequence: CDR1 DFQATT, CDR2 SNEGSKA (reference sequence). Here the CDR3 reads CSPAGPHGLYEQYF. In DNA, the CDR3 is TGCAGTCCAGCGGGACCCCACGGTCTCTACGAGCAGTACTTC.

This clonotype occurred a few times. Here the CDR3 DNA reads TGTGCCAGCAGCTTGAGGACAGGACCAGCGCATTACGAGCAGTACTTC. Its protein is CASSLRTGPAHYEQYF. The chain carries TRBV7-9 and TRBJ2-7; TRBD1 matches 7 bases. V shed 3 bases, J shed 4 bases, and the junction held 12 bases outside the gene matches. Germline V gene lookup returns CDR1 SEHNR and CDR2 FQNEAQ (reference sequence). The CDR3 length is 16 residues.

This clonotype was recorded many times. This chain joins TRBV28 and TRBJ2-5; D gene ambiguous. Between the trimmed V and J ends, which lost 6 bases and 1 base, there was a span of 9 bases. Germline CDR1 reads MDHEN; CDR2 reads SYDVKM. The CDR3 has 13 residues. The CDR3 DNA reads as TGTGCCAGCAGCATAACGGTCCAAGAGACCCAGTACTTC. It encodes CASSITVQETQYF. The entire variable domain, with the rest obtained from reference TRBV28 and TRBJ2-5, is as follows: DVKVTQSSRYLVKRTGEKVFLECVQDMDHENMFWYRQDPGLGLRLIYFSYDVKMKEKGDIPEGYSVSREKKERFSLILESASTNQTSMYLCASSITVQETQYFGPGTRLLVL.

This clonotype was counted at least ten times. The chain employs TRBV12-3 or TRBV12-4 and TRBJ1-1; no reliable D call. This CDR3 contains 11 residues. Trimming took off 6 bases at V and 1 base at J, with 3 bases between the two ends. CDR3 sequence (DNA): TGTGCCAGCAGCTGGAACACTGAAGCTTTCTTT. Translating it yields CASSWNTEAFF.

This clonotype was seen repeatedly, ten times or more. J is TRBJ2-2 and V is TRBV7-2; TRBD2 agrees at 10 bases. Trimming at V came to 7 bases and at J to 4 bases, leaving 3 bases not matched to a gene. Germline V CDR1 and CDR2: SGHTA, FQGNSA. The CDR3 has 14 amino acids. CDR3 bases: TGTGCCAGCAAGCTAGCGGGAGTCACCGGGGAGCTGTTTTTT. Its translation is CASKLAGVTGELFF.

In its sample, this clonotype was seen a few times. The chain has TRBV27 and TRBJ1-1, with 12 bases that match TRBD1. The CDR3 has 13 residues. Germline lookup yields CDR1 MNHEY and CDR2 SMNVEV (reference sequence). Trimming removed 6 bases from V and 5 bases from J; junction bases left unmatched: 1. DNA of the CDR3: TGTGCCAGCAGGGGACAGGGGGCGACTGAAGCTTTCTTT. Its translation is CASRGQGATEAFF.

This clonotype was observed many times. The chain employs TRBV28 and TRBJ2-3; 13 bases align to TRBD2. The V gene end was trimmed by 5 bases and the J gene end by 3 bases; junction bases not matched to a gene: 2. Germline V gene sequence: CDR1 MDHEN, CDR2 SYDVKM. The CDR3 is made up of 15 amino acids. The CDR3 region is CASSQLAGGTDTQYF. The CDR3 region has the DNA TGTGCCAGCAGTCAACTAGCGGGAGGGACAGATACGCAGTATTTT.

This clonotype was detected ten times or more. The chain combines TRBV14 with TRBJ1-2; D is unresolved. The CDR3 covers 16 residues. V was clipped by 0 bases and J by 6 bases, with 17 bases between them. CDR1 is SGHDN and CDR2 is FVKESK in the germline V gene. CDR3 protein: CASSQDLEGNRNGYTF. CDR3 DNA: TGTGCCAGCAGCCAAGATCTAGAAGGGAATAGAAATGGCTACACCTTC. The full variable domain, in which reference TRBV14 and TRBJ1-2 provide the parts outside the CDR3, is EAGVTQFPSHSVIEKGQTVTLRCDPISGHDNLYWYRRVMGKEIKFLLHFVKESKQDESGMPNNRFLAERTGGTYSTLKVQPAELEDSGVYFCASSQDLEGNRNGYTFGSGTRLTVV.

This clonotype was seen ten or more times. The chain combines TRBV15 with TRBJ2-7; D is possibly TRBD1 or TRBD2 (5 bases each). CDR1 and CDR2 from the germline V gene are LNHNV and YYDKDF (reference sequence). V was pared by 1 base and J by 6 bases, with 10 bases between. The CDR3 spans 13 residues. The CDR3 bases are TGTGCCACCAGCAGAGGAGGGGCGGGCGAGCAGTACTTC. It yields the protein CATSRGGAGEQYF.

This clonotype is a singleton in its sample. The chain combines TRBV12-3 or TRBV12-4 with TRBJ2-1, with TRBD2 matching 14 bases. The CDR3 runs 18 residues. The CDR3 DNA reads as TGTACCATCGATCCGGGACTAGCGGGAGCTTCCTCCTACAATGAGCAGTTCTTC. Its protein is CTIDPGLAGASSYNEQFF.

This clonotype was seen many times. The rearrangement joins TRBV24-1 to TRBJ2-5, with D hard to call. Germline values: CDR1 KGHDR, CDR2 SFDVKD. CDR3 length: 15 residues. The germline V and J ends were trimmed by 3 bases and 5 bases, with 15 bases remaining between them. This CDR3 is CATSDPRAPRETQYF. CDR3 bases: TGTGCCACCAGTGATCCCCGGGCCCCCCGGGAGACCCAGTACTTC.